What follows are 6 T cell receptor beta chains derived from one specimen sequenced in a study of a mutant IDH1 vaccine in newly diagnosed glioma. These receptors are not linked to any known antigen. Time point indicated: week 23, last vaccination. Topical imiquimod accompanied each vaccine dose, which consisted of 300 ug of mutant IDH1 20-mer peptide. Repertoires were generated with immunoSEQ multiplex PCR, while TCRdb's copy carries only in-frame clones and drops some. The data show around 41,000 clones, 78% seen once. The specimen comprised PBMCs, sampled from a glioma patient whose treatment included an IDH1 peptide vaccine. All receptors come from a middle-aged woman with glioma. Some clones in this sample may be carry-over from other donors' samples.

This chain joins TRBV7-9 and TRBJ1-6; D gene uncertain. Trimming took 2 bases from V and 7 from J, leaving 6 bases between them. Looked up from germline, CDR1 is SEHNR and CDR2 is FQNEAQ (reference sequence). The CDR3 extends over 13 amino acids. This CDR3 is CASSLNSNSPLHF. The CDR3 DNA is TGTGCCAGCAGCTTAAACAGCAATTCACCCCTCCACTTT.

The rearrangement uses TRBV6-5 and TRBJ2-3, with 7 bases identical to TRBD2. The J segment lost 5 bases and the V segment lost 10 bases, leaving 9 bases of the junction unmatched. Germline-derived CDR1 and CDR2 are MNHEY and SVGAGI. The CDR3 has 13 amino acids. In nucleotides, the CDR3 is TGTGCCACAGCGGGGAGATTGGGAGATACGCAGTATTTT. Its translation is CATAGRLGDTQYF.

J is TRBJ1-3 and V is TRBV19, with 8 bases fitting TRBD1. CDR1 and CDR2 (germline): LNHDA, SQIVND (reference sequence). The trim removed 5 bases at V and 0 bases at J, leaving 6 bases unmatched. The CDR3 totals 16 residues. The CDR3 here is CASSGSTGGSGNTIYF. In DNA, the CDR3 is TGTGCCAGTAGTGGGAGCACAGGGGGCTCTGGAAACACCATATATTTT. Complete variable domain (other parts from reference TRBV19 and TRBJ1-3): DGGITQSPKYLFRKEGQNVTLSCEQNLNHDAMYWYRQDPGQGLRLIYYSQIVNDFQKGDIAEGYSVSREKKESFPLTVTSAQKNPTAFYLCASSGSTGGSGNTIYFGEGSWLTVV.

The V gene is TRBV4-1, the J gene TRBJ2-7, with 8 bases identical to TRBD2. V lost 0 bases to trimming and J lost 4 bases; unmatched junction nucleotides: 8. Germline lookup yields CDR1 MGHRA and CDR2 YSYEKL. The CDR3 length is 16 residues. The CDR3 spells CASSQEIAGRLYEQYF. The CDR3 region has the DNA TGCGCCAGCAGCCAAGAGATAGCGGGGAGACTATACGAGCAGTACTTC.

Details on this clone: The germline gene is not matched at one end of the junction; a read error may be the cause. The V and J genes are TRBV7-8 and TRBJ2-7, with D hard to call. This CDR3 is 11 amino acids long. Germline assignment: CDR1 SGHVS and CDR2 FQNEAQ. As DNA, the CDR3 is TGTGCCAGCAGCTTATCAGGAGATGGTCACTTC. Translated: CASSLSGDGHF.

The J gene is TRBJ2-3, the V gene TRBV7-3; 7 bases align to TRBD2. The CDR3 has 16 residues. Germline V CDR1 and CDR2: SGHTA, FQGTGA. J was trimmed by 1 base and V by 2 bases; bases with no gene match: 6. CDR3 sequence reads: CASSLEWGGGTDTQYF. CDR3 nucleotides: TGTGCCAGCAGCTTAGAGTGGGGGGGAGGCACAGATACGCAGTATTTT.